This entry is about one T cell receptor (beta chain). What it recognizes is unknown. This sample was included in a study of T cell responses to AZD1222 COVID-19 vaccine. Across the whole study: Both about-4-week and about-12-week second-dose recipients were combined.

Findings and limits, study-wide: Spike-specific TCR breadth and depth both grew after two AZD1222 doses.

Some clones are missing from TCRdb's copy, which holds only in-frame ones; the method was immunoSEQ multiplex PCR. The sample lists around 120,000 clones, 92% occurring once. The germline V gene encodes CDR1 LGHDT and CDR2 YNNKEL (reference sequence). This CDR3 comprises 14 residues. V was cut by 4 bases and J by 4 bases, with 13 bases left in between. The chain combines TRBV3-1 (or the pseudogene TRBV3-2) with TRBJ1-1; the D is unclear. The sample here was peripheral blood, taken on day 0 of AZD1222 vaccination. This TCR was sampled from an adult in good health. CDR3 bases: TGTGCCAGCAGCCGTCTTCGATTCGGCACTGAAGCTTTCTTT. Its translation: CASSRLRFGTEAFF.